The 20 T cell receptor beta chains presented below share a single source sample, sequenced in a study of blood T cell repertoires in COVID-19. The protocol was immunoSEQ multiplex PCR, while the TCRdb copy is restricted to in-frame clones and leaves out a portion. The sample lists almost 250,000 clones; 70% to 90% were seen once. Sequencing input: PBMCs or T cells enriched from blood (not recorded which). The receptors originated from a woman aged 50 to 60 with acute COVID-19.

V gene TRBV19 combines with J gene TRBJ1-5, with 7 bases aligning to TRBD1. This CDR3 region has 17 residues. Germline lookup yields CDR1 LNHDA and CDR2 SQIVND (reference sequence). The V and J ends lost 5 bases and 0 bases, in that order; junction bases with no gene match: 10. The DNA of the CDR3 is TGTGCCAGTAGTCCGGCGGGACAGAGCCTTAGCAATCAGCCCCAGCATTTT. Its translation is CASSPAGQSLSNQPQHF. Full variable domain (outside the CDR3, taken from reference TRBV19 and TRBJ1-5): DGGITQSPKYLFRKEGQNVTLSCEQNLNHDAMYWYRQDPGQGLRLIYYSQIVNDFQKGDIAEGYSVSREKKESFPLTVTSAQKNPTAFYLCASSPAGQSLSNQPQHFGDGTRLSIL.

V is TRBV9 and J is TRBJ1-5; unclear D gene. Trimming removed 4 bases from V and 5 bases from J, with 10 bases in between. The CDR3 runs to 13 residues. The germline V gene encodes CDR1 SGDLS and CDR2 YYNGEE. The CDR3 loop is CASSPDGDQPQHF. The CDR3 nucleotides are TGTGCCAGCAGCCCGGACGGGGATCAGCCCCAGCATTTT. The complete variable domain, with remaining parts taken from reference TRBV9 and TRBJ1-5, reads DSGVTQTPKHLITATGQRVTLRCSPRSGDLSVYWYQQSLDQGLQFLIQYYNGEERAKGNILERFSAQQFPDLHSELNLSSLELGDSALYFCASSPDGDQPQHFGDGTRLSIL.

The V and J genes are TRBV25-1 and TRBJ1-2; TRBD1 matches 9 bases. Trimming at V came to 3 bases and at J to 6 bases, leaving 8 bases not matched to a gene. The CDR3 is 15 amino acids. From germline, CDR1 is MGHDK and CDR2 SYGVNS. CDR3 coding DNA: TGTGCCAGCAGTGAGCGGACAGGGGAGAAGAATGGCTACACCTTC. Translation gives CASSERTGEKNGYTF.

The chain employs TRBV6-5 and TRBJ1-2; D is unresolved. The CDR3 is made up of 13 amino acids. Germline values: CDR1 MNHEY, CDR2 SVGAGI. Trimming stripped 8 bases from V and 7 bases from J, with 17 bases between. CDR3 sequence: CASGWEAMSGYTF. The CDR3 coding sequence is TGTGCCAGCGGGTGGGAGGCGATGTCTGGCTACACCTTC.

V usage is TRBV6-1 and J usage is TRBJ1-2; 8 nucleotides agree with TRBD1. The CDR3 is 15 amino acids. V trimming: 1 base; J trimming: 7 bases; junction bases outside the gene matches: 8. Germline CDR1 MNHNS, CDR2 SASEGT. The CDR3: CASSEGRGQVAGYTF. As DNA, the CDR3 is TGTGCCAGCAGTGAAGGGAGGGGACAGGTAGCTGGCTACACCTTC.

The J gene is TRBJ2-3, the V gene TRBV4-3, with 11 bases that match TRBD2. In germline, CDR1 is LGHNA, CDR2 YSLEER. This CDR3 is 17 amino acids long. J was trimmed by 4 bases and V by 0 bases; bases with no gene match: 6. CDR3 sequence reads: CASSQDLLAGGPDTQYF. Here the CDR3 DNA reads TGCGCCAGCAGCCAAGATCTGCTAGCGGGGGGACCAGATACGCAGTATTTT.

The genes are TRBV2 and TRBJ1-6; the match to TRBD1 covers 7 bases. V lost 8 bases to trimming and J lost 5 bases; unmatched junction nucleotides: 3. CDR3 size: 13 residues. Germline values: CDR1 SNHLY, CDR2 FYNNEI. This chain's CDR3 is CASGGQNNSPLHF. CDR3 coding DNA: TGTGCCAGCGGGGGACAGAATAATTCACCCCTCCACTTT.

The rearrangement links TRBV6-6 to TRBJ1-1; D is unresolved. Deletions cut 5 bases from V and 3 bases from J, with 13 bases between. Per the germline V gene, CDR1 is MNHNY and CDR2 is SVGAGI (reference sequence). There are 14 residues in the CDR3. The CDR3 coding sequence is TGTGCCAGCAGTCTCCCGGGGTACTACACTGAAGCTTTCTTT. This codes for CASSLPGYYTEAFF.

Turning to this clone: The junction departs from germline at one end; a sequencing error may be responsible. V gene TRBV7-7 combines with J gene TRBJ1-3, with 8 bases matching TRBD1. Germline CDR1 and CDR2: SSHAT and FNYEAQ (reference sequence). The CDR3 has 15 amino acids. This CDR3 is CASSLGTGSGNTIYF. Here the CDR3 DNA reads TGTGCTAGCAGCTTAGGGACAGGCTCTGGAAACACCATATATTTT.

A few counts support this clone. This rearrangement joins TRBV25-1 to TRBJ1-2; D not certain. V was shortened by 0 bases and J by 2 bases, with 10 bases between the two germline ends. Per the germline V gene, CDR1 is MGHDK and CDR2 is SYGVNS. The length of the CDR3 is 15 residues. The chain's CDR3 is CASSEYKGGNYGYTF. In DNA form, the CDR3 reads TGTGCCAGCAGTGAATATAAGGGAGGGAACTATGGCTACACCTTC.

The CDR3 protein is CASSWTGTELMNTEAFF. Written as DNA, the CDR3 is TGCGCCAGCAGCTGGACAGGGACAGAGCTTATGAACACTGAAGCTTTCTTT. The chain is built from TRBV5-1 and TRBJ1-1; 8 bases agree with TRBD1. The CDR3 consists of 17 residues. CDR1 and CDR2 from the germline V gene are SGHRS and YFSETQ. The V gene end was trimmed by 3 bases and the J gene end by 0 bases; junction bases not matched to a gene: 10. Together with reference TRBV5-1 and TRBJ1-1, the CDR3 gives the full variable domain: KAGVTQTPRYLIKTRGQQVTLSCSPISGHRSVSWYQQTPGQGLQFLFEYFSETQRNKGNFPGRFSGRQFSNSRSEMNVSTLELGDSALYLCASSWTGTELMNTEAFFGQGTRLTVV.

J is TRBJ2-3 and V is TRBV7-2, with 9 positions matching TRBD1. Germline loops: CDR1 SGHTA, CDR2 FQGNSA. This CDR3 comprises 15 residues. Trimming cost V 1 base and J 6 bases; bases outside gene matches: 5. The CDR3 DNA reads as TGTGCCAGCAGCTTAGAGGGGACAGGGCGCGATACGCAGTATTTT. Translated, it gives CASSLEGTGRDTQYF. The complete variable domain, with remaining parts taken from reference TRBV7-2 and TRBJ2-3, reads GAGVSQSPSNKVTEKGKDVELRCDPISGHTALYWYRQSLGQGLEFLIYFQGNSAPDKSGLPSDRFSAERTGGSVSTLTIQRTQQEDSAVYLCASSLEGTGRDTQYFGPGTRLTVL.

The chain employs TRBV9 and TRBJ1-1; 7 bases match TRBD1. Germline trimming cut 3 bases from V and 3 bases from J; bases unmatched to any gene: 8. CDR1 and CDR2 from the germline V gene are SGDLS and YYNGEE. There are 15 residues in the CDR3. The CDR3 nucleotides are TGTGCCAGCAGCGAACCCACTACAGGGGACACTGAAGCTTTCTTT. It translates to CASSEPTTGDTEAFF. Filled out from reference TRBV9 and TRBJ1-1, the complete variable domain reads DSGVTQTPKHLITATGQRVTLRCSPRSGDLSVYWYQQSLDQGLQFLIQYYNGEERAKGNILERFSAQQFPDLHSELNLSSLELGDSALYFCASSEPTTGDTEAFFGQGTRLTVV.

The chain employs TRBV9 and TRBJ1-2; D remains ambiguous. V was cut by 0 bases and J by 3 bases, with 6 bases left in between. CDR1 is SGDLS and CDR2 is YYNGEE in the germline V gene. The CDR3 totals 13 residues. DNA of the CDR3: TGTGCCAGCAGCGTAGGAGGGCACTATGGCTACACCTTC. Its translation: CASSVGGHYGYTF.

Concerning this clone: The sample contains more than one DNA sequence encoding this CDR3. V and J are TRBV5-1 and TRBJ1-2; D ambiguous. V was pared by 0 bases and J by 2 bases, with 5 bases between. Germline V gene lookup returns CDR1 SGHRS and CDR2 YFSETQ. CDR3 length: 13 residues. Written as DNA, the CDR3 is TGCGCCAGCAGCTTGGACCGGAACTATGGCTACACCTTC. It encodes CASSLDRNYGYTF. Supplemented by reference TRBV5-1 and TRBJ1-2, the full variable domain reads KAGVTQTPRYLIKTRGQQVTLSCSPISGHRSVSWYQQTPGQGLQFLFEYFSETQRNKGNFPGRFSGRQFSNSRSEMNVSTLELGDSALYLCASSLDRNYGYTFGSGTRLTVV.

The chain couples TRBV9 to TRBJ1-2; the D gene is possibly TRBD1 (6 bases). V dropped 0 bases and J dropped 8 bases, with 14 bases sitting between them. The CDR3 runs to 14 residues. CDR1 is SGDLS and CDR2 is YYNGEE in the germline V gene. CDR3 residues: CASSVGSGVGGYTF. CDR3 bases: TGTGCCAGCAGCGTAGGATCAGGGGTAGGCGGCTACACCTTC.

The chain links TRBV7-9 to TRBJ1-2; 10 bases are a match to TRBD1. V lost 0 bases, J lost 10 bases, and 5 bases stayed unmatched. CDR3 length: 14 amino acids. The germline CDR1 and CDR2 sequences are SEHNR and FQNEAQ (reference sequence). The CDR3 nucleotides are TGTGCCAGCAGCTTAGCTGGGACAGGGGCGGACTACACCTTC. Encoded protein: CASSLAGTGADYTF.

This clone was detected only a few times. The chain uses TRBV6-5 and TRBJ2-7, with D possibly TRBD1 on 6 matching bases. Germline V gives CDR1 MNHEY, CDR2 SVGAGI. The length of the CDR3 is 13 residues. V was pared by 6 bases and J by 2 bases, with 11 bases between. As DNA, the CDR3 is TGTGCCAGCAGCCCCGACAGGACCTACGAGCAGTACTTC. Encoded protein: CASSPDRTYEQYF.

The V gene is TRBV5-1, the J gene TRBJ1-1; tentative D call: TRBD1 (5 bases). Germline V gene data show CDR1 as SGHRS and CDR2 as YFSETQ. The CDR3 has 15 residues. Trimming removed 2 bases from V and 6 bases from J, with 17 bases in between. CDR3 amino acids: CASSLSAGPGAEAFF. In nucleotides, the CDR3 is TGCGCCAGCAGCTTAAGCGCCGGTCCGGGGGCTGAAGCTTTCTTT.

J is TRBJ1-1 and V is TRBV30; D remains ambiguous. The CDR3 contains 13 residues. Germline-derived CDR1 and CDR2 are GTSNPN and SVGIG (reference sequence). Trimming pared 3 bases from V and 1 base from J, leaving 9 bases between. In DNA form, the CDR3 reads TGTGCCTGGAGAGCTCCCTCGAACACTGAAGCTTTCTTT. Residues: CAWRAPSNTEAFF.